Below, 27 T cell receptor beta chains from the same sample are listed, as sequenced in a study of vaccination and CD4 T cells after COVID-19. Scientists ran DNA taken from cultured CD4+ T cells through the Oncomine TCR Beta short-read assay for sequencing. TCRdb reprocessed the PCR reads with MiXCR, giving one entry per CDR3 protein. Of about 14,000 distinct CDR3 sequences listed, about 53% are singletons. These receptors' targets are unknown. Treatment in this sample: roughly 10-day PBMC culture with coronavirus spike peptide pools or control peptides (ViraFEST assay). The specimen comprised CD4+ T cells from blood, cultured in vitro, sampled before SARS-CoV-2 vaccination. The source is a human donor who had recovered from COVID-19.

J is TRBJ2-7 and V is TRBV11-3; D is ambiguous. CDR1 is SGHNT and CDR2 is YENEEA in the germline V gene. This CDR3 spans 13 amino acids. V was shortened by 3 bases and J by 6 bases, with 12 bases between the two germline ends. The CDR3 here is CASSFGRLSEQYF. As DNA, the CDR3 is TGTGCCAGCAGCTTTGGCAGGCTTTCCGAGCAGTACTTC.

The rearrangement joins TRBV6-1 to TRBJ2-1; TRBD2 aligns across 13 bases. There are 18 residues in the CDR3. Germline CDR1 and CDR2: MNHNS and SASEGT. Trimming at V came to 7 bases and at J to 2 bases, leaving 11 bases not matched to a gene. CDR3 residues: CASIDITSGRAPYNEQFF. The DNA for the CDR3 is TGTGCCAGCATCGACATAACTAGCGGGAGGGCCCCCTACAATGAGCAGTTCTTC.

The V call is TRBV7-6, the J call TRBJ2-5, with D tentatively TRBD1 or TRBD2 (7 bases each). Germline CDR1 is SGHVS and CDR2 is FNYEAQ. Trimming cost V 1 base and J 5 bases, with 17 bases left between them. This CDR3 comprises 16 residues. In DNA, the CDR3 is TGTGCCAGCAGCTTAGTGGTCAGGGGGGGCGGTGAGACCCAGTACTTC. It translates to CASSLVVRGGGETQYF.

The chain joins TRBV10-3 to TRBJ2-5, with 8 nucleotides matching TRBD1. The CDR3 has 13 amino acids. Germline CDR1 ENHRY, CDR2 SYGVKD. Trimming at V came to 10 bases and at J to 4 bases, leaving 8 bases not matched to a gene. CDR3 DNA: TGTGCCACCCAACAGGGGGGAGCAGAGACCCAGTACTTC. The encoded protein is CATQQGGAETQYF.

CDR3 amino acids: CASGKGGVFDGYTF. The CDR3, as DNA: TGTGCCAGCGGTAAAGGTGGGGTTTTTGATGGCTACACCTTC. The chain is built from TRBV9 and TRBJ1-2; D is ambiguous. The CDR3 sequence is 14 residues long. Germline V gene sequence: CDR1 SGDLS, CDR2 YYNGEE. The V end was cut by 7 bases, the J end by 6 bases, with 19 bases between.

The chain carries TRBV10-3 and TRBJ1-1, with 7 bases matching TRBD1. The CDR3 contains 16 residues. Trimming removed 5 bases from V and 0 bases from J; junction bases left unmatched: 9. Germline-derived CDR1 and CDR2 are ENHRY and SYGVKD. CDR3 nucleotides: TGTGCCATCAGTACGGACAGGTTGGGGGTGAACACTGAAGCTTTCTTT. Its protein product is CAISTDRLGVNTEAFF.

The V gene is TRBV11-2, the J gene TRBJ1-6; maybe TRBD1 (5 bases). Trimming removed 5 bases from V and 5 bases from J, with 19 bases in between. The CDR3 has 17 amino acids. From germline, CDR1 is SGHAT and CDR2 FQNNGV. CDR3: CASSDAVKIGDNSPLHF. The DNA for the CDR3 is TGTGCCAGCAGCGACGCGGTCAAGATAGGGGATAATTCACCCCTCCACTTT.

The chain employs TRBV6-1 and TRBJ1-5, with D maybe TRBD1 (5 bases). Germline V gives CDR1 MNHNS, CDR2 SASEGT. CDR3 size: 14 residues. The V gene lost 5 bases and the J gene lost 1 base, with 9 bases spanning the gap. CDR3: CASSNGASNQPQHF. The CDR3 DNA sequence: TGTGCCAGCAGTAACGGGGCGAGCAATCAGCCCCAGCATTTT.

The CDR3 DNA sequence: TGCAGTGCCAATCTAGGGGGGAATAGCAATCAGCCCCAGCATTTT. This encodes CSANLGGNSNQPQHF. V usage is TRBV20-1 and J usage is TRBJ1-5; D might be TRBD1 (6 bases). V was cut by 6 bases and J by 0 bases, with 15 bases left in between. The CDR3 contains 15 residues. Germline V gene data show CDR1 as DFQATT and CDR2 as SNEGSKA (reference sequence).

This chain links TRBV18 with TRBJ1-2; D is unclear. The germline V gene has CDR1 KGHSH and CDR2 LQKENI. Trimming removed 6 bases from V and 2 bases from J, with 10 bases in between. This CDR3 is built from 13 residues. The CDR3 is CASSEGGNYGYTF. The CDR3 region has the DNA TGTGCCAGCTCGGAGGGAGGAAACTATGGCTACACCTTC.

The chain employs TRBV12-3 or TRBV12-4 and TRBJ2-7; D not certain. Trimming stripped 1 base from V and 3 bases from J, with 7 bases between. The CDR3 consists of 13 residues. CDR3 sequence reads: CASSLGHDYEQYF. CDR3 sequence (DNA): TGTGCCAGCAGTTTAGGACACGACTACGAGCAGTACTTC.

This clonotype was seen only once. This chain joins TRBV7-9 and TRBJ1-2; TRBD1 agrees at 10 bases. Germline CDR1 reads SEHNR; CDR2 reads FQNEAQ (reference sequence). This CDR3 region has 15 residues. With 5 bases clipped from V and 6 bases from J, the junction kept 9 bases outside the gene matches. CDR3 DNA sequence: TGTGCCAGCAGCCCCCCGGTTGGGACAGGGGATGGCTACACCTTC. The encoded protein is CASSPPVGTGDGYTF. Together with reference TRBV7-9 and TRBJ1-2, the CDR3 gives the full variable domain: DTGVSQNPRHKITKRGQNVTFRCDPISEHNRLYWYRQTLGQGPEFLTYFQNEAQLEKSRLLSDRFSAERPKGSFSTLEIQRTEQGDSAMYLCASSPPVGTGDGYTFGSGTRLTVV.

This rearrangement joins TRBV6-1 to TRBJ1-2; no clear D. This CDR3 spans 13 amino acids. The germline gives CDR1 MNHNS, CDR2 SASEGT. The V and J ends lost 7 bases and 8 bases respectively, with 17 bases between them. CDR3 DNA: TGTGCCAGCACCGAGAGGGTGGAGAGGGGCTACACCTTC. As protein: CASTERVERGYTF.

The chain carries TRBV12-3 or TRBV12-4 and TRBJ1-5; 9 bases match TRBD1. Trimming took 5 bases from V and 3 from J; bases not matched to a gene: 5. The CDR3 length is 15 residues. The CDR3 DNA sequence: TGTGCCAGCAGTCCGGGGACAGGGCACAATCAGCCCCAGCATTTT. This sequence encodes CASSPGTGHNQPQHF.

V is TRBV6-2 or TRBV6-3 and J is TRBJ1-1, with D perhaps matching TRBD1 (5 bases). The CDR3 runs 11 residues. Germline V CDR1 and CDR2: MNHEY, SVGEGT. Deletions cut 6 bases from V and 5 bases from J, with 7 bases between. The CDR3 here is CASRGVTEAFF. CDR3 DNA: TGTGCCAGCAGAGGGGTTACTGAAGCTTTCTTT.

This clonotype was recorded once. The gene calls are TRBV19 and TRBJ2-2, with D perhaps TRBD1 (6 bases). Germline V gene sequence: CDR1 LNHDA, CDR2 SQIVND (reference sequence). V was trimmed by 4 bases and J by 1 base, leaving 13 bases between them. The CDR3 totals 16 residues. The CDR3 reads CASSTLQGQNTGELFF. For the CDR3, the DNA is TGTGCCAGTAGTACACTACAGGGCCAGAACACCGGGGAGCTGTTTTTT.

This chain uses TRBV2 with TRBJ2-1; 12 bases line up with TRBD2. Germline CDR1 and CDR2: SNHLY and FYNNEI. Trimming took 7 bases from V and 6 from J; bases not matched to a gene: 4. The CDR3 totals 14 residues. This CDR3 reads CASKLAGGLNEQFF. CDR3 nucleotides: TGTGCCAGCAAGCTAGCGGGGGGGCTCAATGAGCAGTTCTTC.

Details on this clonotype: At one of its ends the junction is not consistent with the germline gene, which may arise from a read error. The chain carries TRBV12-3 or TRBV12-4 and TRBJ2-1; 10 nucleotides agree with TRBD2. The CDR3 has 12 amino acids. The CDR3, as DNA: TGTGCCAGCAGTTTAGGTAGCGGGGGGCTACGATTC. Amino acid sequence: CASSLGSGGLRF.

The chain joins TRBV20-1 to TRBJ2-5; no clear D gene. Germline CDR1 reads DFQATT; CDR2 reads SNEGSKA (reference sequence). With 3 bases removed from V and 2 bases from J, the gap between germline ends came to 13 bases. CDR3 length: 14 amino acids. DNA for the CDR3: TGCAGTGCTAGGTCGCCAGGCGGTCAAGAGACCCAGTACTTC. The encoded protein is CSARSPGGQETQYF.

This rearrangement joins TRBV2 to TRBJ2-7; 9 bases map to TRBD2. The trim removed 7 bases at V and 1 base at J, leaving 8 bases unmatched. Germline CDR1 SNHLY, CDR2 FYNNEI. The CDR3 runs 15 residues. The CDR3 DNA reads TGTGCCAGCAAGAGTGATCTAGCGGGATCCTACGAGCAGTACTTC. This codes for CASKSDLAGSYEQYF.

This clonotype was seen more than once but under ten times. J is TRBJ2-7 and V is TRBV6-5, with no clear D. Trimming took 0 bases from V and 3 from J, leaving 6 bases between them. The CDR3 contains 13 residues. The V gene's germline CDR1 is MNHEY and CDR2 SVGAGI. Written as DNA, the CDR3 is TGTGCCAGCAGTTACTCGTCGGACTACGAGCAGTACTTC. Protein: CASSYSSDYEQYF.

The V call is TRBV11-3, the J call TRBJ1-1; D is ambiguous. The CDR3 runs 13 residues. The germline V and J ends were trimmed by 5 bases and 6 bases, with 13 bases remaining between them. Germline CDR1 reads SGHNT; CDR2 reads YENEEA. CDR3 protein: CASSQNLGAEAFF. CDR3 sequence (DNA): TGTGCCAGCAGCCAGAATCTCGGGGCTGAAGCTTTCTTT.

The chain couples TRBV21-1 to TRBJ2-7; the D call in the table, TRBD1, was not verified against the DNA. TRBV21-1 is annotated as a pseudogene. The length of the CDR3 is 15 residues. The CDR3: CASSTLTGGSYEQYF. The CDR3 DNA is TGTGCCAGCAGCACCCTGACAGGGGGCTCCTACGAGCAGTACTTC.

The chain combines TRBV7-7 with TRBJ2-5, with D tentatively TRBD1 (5 bases). This CDR3 is built from 16 residues. CDR1 SSHAT and CDR2 FNYEAQ come from the germline V gene (reference sequence). The V end lost 2 bases, the J end lost 4 bases, and 17 bases lay between the germline ends. The CDR3 region has the DNA TGTGCCAGCAGCTTAAATTTTCCAGGGTATCCAGAGACCCAGTACTTC. Protein product: CASSLNFPGYPETQYF.

The chain links TRBV7-2 to TRBJ1-2; 12 positions match TRBD1. The CDR3 spans 16 residues. V gave up 3 bases and J gave up 1 base; unmatched junction bases: 3. Germline CDR1 is SGHTA and CDR2 is FQGNSA. The CDR3 bases are TGTGCCAGCAGCTTCCGGGACAGGGGGCTTAACTATGGCTACACCTTC. Encoded protein: CASSFRDRGLNYGYTF.

The chain couples TRBV27 to TRBJ2-1; tentatively, D is TRBD1 (5 bases). Trimming stripped 2 bases from V and 4 bases from J, with 9 bases between. The CDR3 length is 14 residues. Per germline, CDR1 MNHEY and CDR2 SMNVEV (reference sequence). In DNA form, the CDR3 reads TGTGCCAGCAGTTTAAGGGGTCAGTACAATGAGCAGTTCTTC. It specifies CASSLRGQYNEQFF.

This clonotype was seen a few times. This chain uses TRBV15 with TRBJ2-3; 7 bases are shared with TRBD2. Trimming at V came to 6 bases and at J to 7 bases, leaving 7 bases not matched to a gene. CDR1 LNHNV and CDR2 YYDKDF come from the germline V gene (reference sequence). CDR3 length equals 13 residues. The CDR3 sequence: CATRGDGRNTQYF. CDR3 bases: TGTGCCACCAGGGGGGACGGGAGGAATACGCAGTATTTT.